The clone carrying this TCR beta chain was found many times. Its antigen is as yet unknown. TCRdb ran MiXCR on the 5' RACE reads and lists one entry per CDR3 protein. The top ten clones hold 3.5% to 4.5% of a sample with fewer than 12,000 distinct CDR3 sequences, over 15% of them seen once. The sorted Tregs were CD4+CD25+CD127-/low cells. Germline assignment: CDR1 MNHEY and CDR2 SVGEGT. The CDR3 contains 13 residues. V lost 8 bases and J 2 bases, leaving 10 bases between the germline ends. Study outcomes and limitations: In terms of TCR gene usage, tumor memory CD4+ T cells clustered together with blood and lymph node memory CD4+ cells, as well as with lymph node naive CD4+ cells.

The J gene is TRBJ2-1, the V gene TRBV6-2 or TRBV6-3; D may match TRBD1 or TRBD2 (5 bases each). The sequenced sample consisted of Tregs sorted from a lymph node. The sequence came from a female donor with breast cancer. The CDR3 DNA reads TGTGCCAGCGGGGGAACACCCTACAATGAGCAGTTCTTC. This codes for CASGGTPYNEQFF.